A single sample gave rise to the 10 T cell receptor beta chains below, sequenced in a study of monozygotic twins with cystic fibrosis. The table came from immunoSEQ multiplex PCR; TCRdb's copy has only in-frame clones and leaves some out. Among under 30,000 clones listed, approximately 96% were seen once. Sequencing was performed on blood. The source is a girl under 10 years old with cystic fibrosis.

The chain has TRBV5-1 and TRBJ1-1, with D uncertain. The germline gives CDR1 SGHRS, CDR2 YFSETQ. V lost 4 bases to trimming and J lost 1 base, with 14 bases between them. This CDR3 is 15 amino acids long. CDR3 residues: CASSAEEVRNTEAFF. The CDR3 DNA reads TGCGCCAGCAGCGCCGAGGAGGTCCGGAACACTGAAGCTTTCTTT.

V usage is TRBV9 and J usage is TRBJ2-1; D assignment may be TRBD1 or TRBD2 (5 bases each). CDR1 and CDR2 from the germline V gene are SGDLS and YYNGEE. The V and J ends lost 6 bases and 9 bases respectively, with 16 bases between them. The CDR3 extends over 13 amino acids. The CDR3 sequence is CASTLRGRGEQFF. CDR3 DNA sequence: TGTGCCAGCACCCTTAGGGGTCGGGGTGAGCAGTTCTTC.

The table lists this clone with a count of one. The rearrangement joins TRBV5-6 to TRBJ2-5; 10 bases align to TRBD1. CDR1 SGHDT and CDR2 YYEEEE come from the germline V gene. CDR3 length equals 17 residues. V dropped 4 bases and J dropped 2; count of bases not matched to a gene: 11. The CDR3 loop reads CASSHRSTGGGQETQYF. The CDR3, as DNA: TGTGCCAGCAGCCACCGATCGACAGGGGGCGGGCAAGAGACCCAGTACTTC.

The V gene is TRBV28, the J gene TRBJ2-1; 8 bases align to TRBD2. The CDR3 is 16 amino acids. Germline trimming cut 5 bases from V and 7 bases from J; bases unmatched to any gene: 13. Germline CDR1 MDHEN, CDR2 SYDVKM. The CDR3 loop is CASSLGVAGGGNEQFF. The CDR3 bases are TGTGCCAGCAGTCTTGGGGTGGCGGGAGGAGGAAATGAGCAGTTCTTC.

The chain joins TRBV7-9 to TRBJ1-1; a weak D match, TRBD1 (5 bases). The germline V and J ends were trimmed by 5 bases and 11 bases, with 15 bases remaining between them. The CDR3 consists of 12 residues. Germline V lookup: CDR1 SEHNR, CDR2 FQNEAQ (reference sequence). Here the CDR3 DNA reads TGTGCCAGCAGCCCCGGGGCGCCCGCTGCTTTCTTT. This codes for CASSPGAPAAFF.

The genes are TRBV5-1 and TRBJ2-7, with D perhaps being TRBD1 or TRBD2 (5 bases each). With 4 bases removed from V and 4 bases from J, the gap between germline ends came to 21 bases. The CDR3 has 16 amino acids. The germline V gene has CDR1 SGHRS and CDR2 YFSETQ. The CDR3 reads CASSPLGTISSYEQYF. In nucleotides, the CDR3 is TGCGCCAGCAGCCCTCTGGGGACGATAAGTAGTTACGAGCAGTACTTC.

The chain has TRBV11-1 and TRBJ2-7; unclear D gene. V was pared by 3 bases and J by 0 bases, with 9 bases between. The length of the CDR3 is 14 residues. Germline V gene data show CDR1 as SGHAT and CDR2 as FQDESV (reference sequence). Written as DNA, the CDR3 is TGTGCCAGCAGCTTTCCCAGGAGCTCCTACGAGCAGTACTTC. Protein product: CASSFPRSSYEQYF.

The V and J genes are TRBV19 and TRBJ1-2; D is ambiguous. The germline V gene encodes CDR1 LNHDA and CDR2 SQIVND (reference sequence). Trimming pared 3 bases from V and 4 bases from J, leaving 15 bases between. This CDR3 region has 15 residues. CDR3 nucleotide sequence: TGTGCCAGTAGTATCAGGAGCCTCTTCACCTATGGCTACACCTTC. Its protein product is CASSIRSLFTYGYTF.

The V call is TRBV19, the J call TRBJ2-7, with 7 bases lining up with TRBD1. This CDR3 contains 13 residues. With 1 base clipped from V and 5 bases from J, the junction kept 2 bases outside the gene matches. Per the germline V gene, CDR1 is LNHDA and CDR2 is SQIVND (reference sequence). CDR3 sequence (DNA): TGTGCCAGTAGTATAGCTACAGGGGACGAGCAGTACTTC. Translation: CASSIATGDEQYF.

The CDR3 bases are TGCGCCAGCAGCTCAGATCAACTAGCGGGATTAGAGACCCAGTACTTC. Its translation is CASSSDQLAGLETQYF. V and J are TRBV5-1 and TRBJ2-5, with 10 positions matching TRBD2. The length of the CDR3 is 16 residues. Trimming cost V 3 bases and J 4 bases; bases outside gene matches: 9. Germline CDR1 reads SGHRS; CDR2 reads YFSETQ.